The subject of this entry is one T cell receptor beta chain. Its cognate antigen is unknown. The source of the sample is a study of cytomegalovirus exposure and HLA in healthy donors. Study-wide results and caveats: In vitro assays verified that three CMV-associated chains recognized CMV antigens specifically. First-cohort TCR clusters tended to co-occur in the approximately 120 validation repertoires, a later analysis found. The authors listed over 150 TCR beta chains as cytomegalovirus-associated.

This CDR3 spans 15 amino acids. Per the germline V gene, CDR1 is SGHDT and CDR2 is YYEEEE. With V trimmed by 6 bases and J by 4 bases, 8 bases remained unmatched. Separate from the approximately 600-subject first cohort was the roughly 120-subject validation cohort, to which the donors belonged. Using immunoSEQ multiplex PCR, the repertoire was profiled, and TCRdb retains in-frame clones only, with some absent. The sample shows approximately 160,000 clones, approximately 89% of them seen only once. The sequencing sample was made of PBMCs. V is TRBV5-6 and J is TRBJ2-7; 12 nucleotides align to TRBD1. This clonotype was sampled from a woman under 30 in good health and CMV-seropositive. CDR3 amino acids: CASTLRDRGPYEQYF. The CDR3 DNA reads TGTGCCAGCACCCTGAGGGACAGGGGGCCGTACGAGCAGTACTTC. The full variable domain, completed using reference TRBV5-6 and TRBJ2-7, is DAGVTQSPTHLIKTRGQQVTLRCSPKSGHDTVSWYQQALGQGPQFIFQYYEEEERQRGNFPDRFSGHQFPNYSSELNVNALLLGDSALYLCASTLRDRGPYEQYFGPGTRLTVT.